The source of this TCR beta chain is a study of blood T cell repertoires in COVID-19. Turning to the study itself: Some COVID-19 samples were acute and others convalescent; all came from the United States, Italy and Spain. PBMCs, B-cell-depleted T cells, or T cells provided the cDNA or gDNA that made up the material.

This clone was seen a single time. Under the authors' procedure: Using reference gene primer amplification, nucleated cell counts were estimated. Measured with immunoSEQ multiplex PCR; TCRdb has only the in-frame clones, and not every one. V and J calls and clone size are copied from that table; D and trimming were computed from the DNA. The sample lists tens of thousands of clones, approximately 90% occurring once. This CDR3 comprises 12 residues. Germline V CDR1 and CDR2: LGHNA, YSLEER. V gave up 4 bases and J gave up 3 bases, with 6 bases separating them. The V gene is TRBV4-3, the J gene TRBJ1-2; no clear D. The sequencing input was peripheral blood. The clonotype was recovered from a middle-aged man with active or convalescent COVID-19. CDR3 coding DNA: TGCGCCAGCAGCCGGGGAGACTATGGCTACACCTTC. Protein: CASSRGDYGYTF.